The 21 T cell receptor beta chains below were found in one sample sequenced in a study of blood T cell repertoires in COVID-19. Some clones are missing from TCRdb's copy, which holds only in-frame ones; the method was immunoSEQ multiplex PCR. The sample holds a few hundred thousand clones, roughly 80% seen once. The sequencing sample was made of peripheral blood. The receptors were gathered from a woman aged 18-35 years with acute or convalescent COVID-19.

This clone was detected once. The V gene is TRBV6-5, the J gene TRBJ2-1; 8 nucleotides line up with TRBD2. CDR1 is MNHEY and CDR2 is SVGAGI in the germline V gene. Germline trimming cut 7 bases from V and 2 bases from J; bases unmatched to any gene: 4. The CDR3 runs to 14 residues. CDR3 sequence reads: CASTREGAYNEQFF. The CDR3 DNA is TGTGCCAGCACACGGGAGGGGGCCTACAATGAGCAGTTCTTC.

The chain carries TRBV7-9 and TRBJ2-3, with D perhaps TRBD2 (5 bases). CDR1 SEHNR and CDR2 FQNEAQ come from the germline V gene (reference sequence). This CDR3 contains 16 residues. V shed 7 bases and J shed 3 bases, with 20 bases lying between them. CDR3 DNA sequence: TGTGCCAGCACCCCAAAAGCTACGGGGTTGACAGATACGCAGTATTTT. Its translation: CASTPKATGLTDTQYF.

The chain is built from TRBV5-1 and TRBJ2-1; 12 bases fit TRBD2. Per the germline V gene, CDR1 is SGHRS and CDR2 is YFSETQ. The CDR3 length is 16 residues. V lost 0 bases and J lost 8; bases outside the gene matches: 6. The DNA for the CDR3 is TGCGCCAGCAGCTTGGTCTTGACTAGCGGGAGTGATGAGCAGTTCTTC. Amino acid sequence: CASSLVLTSGSDEQFF.

V is TRBV4-3 and J is TRBJ1-2; the D gene is possibly TRBD1 (5 bases). CDR1 and CDR2 from the germline V gene are LGHNA and YSLEER. The CDR3 is 14 amino acids. V was clipped by 0 bases and J by 4 bases, with 9 bases between them. The CDR3 loop is CASSQDSGGYGYTF. The CDR3 DNA reads TGCGCCAGCAGCCAAGATTCCGGGGGCTATGGCTACACCTTC.

The V and J genes are TRBV9 and TRBJ1-6; perhaps TRBD1 as D (5 bases). The CDR3 runs to 14 residues. Germline CDR1 is SGDLS and CDR2 is YYNGEE. The ends were cut back, 4 bases at V and 7 bases at J, with 12 bases in the middle. The CDR3 region is CASSPRTLNSPLHF. CDR3 DNA: TGTGCCAGCAGCCCAAGGACATTAAATTCACCCCTCCACTTT.

The chain is built from TRBV6-5 and TRBJ1-2; D is unresolved. Per germline, CDR1 MNHEY and CDR2 SVGAGI. Trimming pared 2 bases from V and 3 bases from J, leaving 13 bases between. CDR3 length equals 15 residues. The CDR3 DNA reads as TGTGCCAGCAGTTACGTCCCTGGGAGGGACTATGGCTACACCTTC. Its translation is CASSYVPGRDYGYTF.

V gene TRBV20-1 combines with J gene TRBJ2-1; 7 bases are shared with TRBD2. Germline CDR1 and CDR2: DFQATT and SNEGSKA (reference sequence). This CDR3 has 15 residues. After removal of 3 bases from V and 6 bases from J, the junction contained 11 bases not matched to a gene. CDR3: CSASGAGELGNEQFF. CDR3 DNA: TGCAGTGCTAGTGGGGCGGGAGAGTTGGGCAATGAGCAGTTCTTC.

V and J are TRBV6-2 or TRBV6-3 and TRBJ2-1, with TRBD2 matching over 7 bases. The germline V gene has CDR1 MNHEY and CDR2 SVGEGT. V was pared by 0 bases and J by 8 bases, with 7 bases of the junction left unmatched. The CDR3 extends over 15 amino acids. The CDR3 nucleotides are TGTGCCAGCAGTTACTCGGCGGGAGTTGTCGATGAGCAGTTCTTC. Translating gives CASSYSAGVVDEQFF.

This clone appeared a few times. Other DNA sequences in this specimen translate into the identical CDR3. The CDR3: CASSLGQVETQYF. The CDR3, as DNA: TGTGCCAGCAGCCTTGGACAGGTGGAGACCCAGTACTTC. This chain uses TRBV7-6 with TRBJ2-5, with TRBD1 matching 7 bases. Trimming cost V 5 bases and J 5 bases; bases outside gene matches: 5. The CDR3 runs to 13 residues. Germline CDR1 SGHVS, CDR2 FNYEAQ.

This chain joins TRBV10-1 and TRBJ2-2, with 9 bases fitting TRBD1. The J segment lost 4 bases and the V segment lost 5 bases, leaving 5 bases of the junction unmatched. Germline CDR1 is WNHNN and CDR2 is SYGVQD (reference sequence). The CDR3 is 15 amino acids. Here the CDR3 DNA reads TGCGCCAGCAGTTCGGGACAGGGAGTCACCGGGGAGCTGTTTTTT. This sequence encodes CASSSGQGVTGELFF.

The V and J genes are TRBV7-9 and TRBJ2-7; 8 bases are a match to TRBD1. Germline CDR1 and CDR2: SEHNR and FQNEAQ (reference sequence). The trim removed 5 bases at V and 6 bases at J, leaving 3 bases unmatched. This CDR3 has 12 amino acids. CDR3 sequence reads: CASSPQGAEQYF. CDR3 DNA sequence: TGTGCCAGCAGCCCCCAGGGGGCCGAGCAGTACTTC.

The chain joins TRBV9 to TRBJ2-2; 7 positions agree with TRBD2. CDR1 is SGDLS, CDR2 YYNGEE, per germline. Trimming took 2 bases from V and 7 from J; bases not matched to a gene: 11. The CDR3 sequence is 16 residues long. DNA for the CDR3: TGTGCCAGCAGCGTTCTCGGACTAGGTTCGGGCGGGGAGCTGTTTTTT. This codes for CASSVLGLGSGGELFF.

This sequence joins TRBV18 and TRBJ2-1; 7 bases align to TRBD2. V lost 4 bases, J lost 8 bases, and 14 bases stayed unmatched. The CDR3 covers 16 residues. Germline V gene lookup returns CDR1 KGHSH and CDR2 LQKENI. The CDR3 DNA reads TGTGCCAGCTCACGGGGGACTACAACTTATTGGGATGAGCAGTTCTTC. Translating gives CASSRGTTTYWDEQFF.

The chain recombines TRBV11-3 with TRBJ2-7; D may be TRBD2 (5 bases). The CDR3 runs to 14 residues. From germline, CDR1 is SGHNT and CDR2 YENEEA. Trimming took off 1 base at V and 3 bases at J, with 10 bases between the two ends. The CDR3 nucleotides read TGTGCCAGCAGCTTAGGCCCGGGAAGCTACGAGCAGTACTTC. It yields the protein CASSLGPGSYEQYF.

The chain uses TRBV7-8 and TRBJ2-1; D possibly corresponds to TRBD2 (7 bases). Trimming stripped 3 bases from V and 3 bases from J, with 15 bases between. Per the germline V gene, CDR1 is SGHVS and CDR2 is FQNEAQ. The CDR3 is 16 amino acids. CDR3 loop: CASSLGGASGYNEQFF. The CDR3 bases are TGTGCCAGCAGCTTGGGGGGGGCTAGCGGCTACAATGAGCAGTTCTTC. The full variable domain, completed using reference TRBV7-8 and TRBJ2-1, is GAGVSQSPRYKVAKRGQDVALRCDPISGHVSLFWYQQALGQGPEFLTYFQNEAQLDKSGLPSDRFFAERPEGSVSTLKIQRTQQEDSAVYLCASSLGGASGYNEQFFGPGTRLTVL.

The chain recombines TRBV7-2 with TRBJ2-1; D is ambiguous. V was cut by 8 bases and J by 0 bases, with 14 bases left in between. The CDR3 is 15 amino acids. The V gene's germline CDR1 is SGHTA and CDR2 FQGNSA. CDR3 DNA sequence: TGTGCCAGCCACCCTATGGGCCTCTCCTACAATGAGCAGTTCTTC. Its translation is CASHPMGLSYNEQFF.

The chain carries TRBV19 and TRBJ2-7; 10 nucleotides line up with TRBD2. The CDR3 extends over 15 amino acids. Per germline, CDR1 LNHDA and CDR2 SQIVND (reference sequence). Trimming at V came to 5 bases and at J to 7 bases, leaving 11 bases not matched to a gene. CDR3 amino acids: CASSFQAGGPGEQYF. The CDR3 region has the DNA TGTGCCAGTAGTTTCCAAGCGGGAGGGCCGGGGGAGCAGTACTTC.

V gene TRBV28 combines with J gene TRBJ1-4, with D tentatively TRBD1 (6 bases). The CDR3 covers 15 residues. The V gene's germline CDR1 is MDHEN and CDR2 SYDVKM. V dropped 4 bases and J dropped 6 bases, with 15 bases sitting between them. CDR3 coding DNA: TGTGCCAGCAGTTCTGAACAGGGCCTAGATGAAAAACTGTTTTTT. This gives the protein CASSSEQGLDEKLFF.

This chain uses TRBV5-5 with TRBJ2-5; 11 bases agree with TRBD1. The length of the CDR3 is 15 residues. V dropped 3 bases and J dropped 5; count of bases not matched to a gene: 6. Germline-derived CDR1 and CDR2 are SGHKS and YYEKEE (reference sequence). The CDR3 nucleotides are TGTGCCAGCAGCTCCGGACAGGGGGCAGGTGAGACCCAGTACTTC. This encodes CASSSGQGAGETQYF.

This clone occurred once. In nucleotides, the CDR3 is TGTGCCAGCATAAAGACAGGGGCCTACGAGCAGTACTTC. Translation gives CASIKTGAYEQYF. This chain links TRBV9 with TRBJ2-7; 8 nucleotides align to TRBD1. The CDR3 contains 13 residues. Looked up from germline, CDR1 is SGDLS and CDR2 is YYNGEE. After removal of 6 bases from V and 2 bases from J, the junction contained 4 bases not matched to a gene.

The chain joins TRBV11-2 to TRBJ2-1, with D perhaps TRBD1 (6 bases). There are 14 residues in the CDR3. Germline CDR1 and CDR2: SGHAT and FQNNGV. V was shortened by 1 base and J by 8 bases, with 12 bases between the two germline ends. CDR3 in DNA: TGTGCCAGCAGCTTAGTACAGGGTATTGATGAGCAGTTCTTC. Its protein is CASSLVQGIDEQFF. Full variable domain (missing parts from reference TRBV11-2 and TRBJ2-1): EAGVAQSPRYKIIEKRQSVAFWCNPISGHATLYWYQQILGQGPKLLIQFQNNGVVDDSQLPKDRFSAERLKGVDSTLKIQPAKLEDSAVYLCASSLVQGIDEQFFGPGTRLTVL.